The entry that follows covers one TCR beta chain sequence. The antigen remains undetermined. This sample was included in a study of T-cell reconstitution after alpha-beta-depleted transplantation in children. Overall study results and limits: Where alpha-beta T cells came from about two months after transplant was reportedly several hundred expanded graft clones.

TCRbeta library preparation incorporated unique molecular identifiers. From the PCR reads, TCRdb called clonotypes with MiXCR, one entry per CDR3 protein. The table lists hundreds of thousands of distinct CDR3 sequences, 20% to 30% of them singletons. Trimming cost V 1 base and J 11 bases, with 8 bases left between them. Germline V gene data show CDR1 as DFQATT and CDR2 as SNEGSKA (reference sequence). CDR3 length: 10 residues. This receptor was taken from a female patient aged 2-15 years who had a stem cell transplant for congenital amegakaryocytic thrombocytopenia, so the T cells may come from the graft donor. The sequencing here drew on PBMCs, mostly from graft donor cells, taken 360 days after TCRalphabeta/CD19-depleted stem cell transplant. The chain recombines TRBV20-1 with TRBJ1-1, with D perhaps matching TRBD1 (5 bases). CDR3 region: CSARVRGAFF. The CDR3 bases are TGCAGTGCTAGAGTCCGGGGGGCTTTCTTT.